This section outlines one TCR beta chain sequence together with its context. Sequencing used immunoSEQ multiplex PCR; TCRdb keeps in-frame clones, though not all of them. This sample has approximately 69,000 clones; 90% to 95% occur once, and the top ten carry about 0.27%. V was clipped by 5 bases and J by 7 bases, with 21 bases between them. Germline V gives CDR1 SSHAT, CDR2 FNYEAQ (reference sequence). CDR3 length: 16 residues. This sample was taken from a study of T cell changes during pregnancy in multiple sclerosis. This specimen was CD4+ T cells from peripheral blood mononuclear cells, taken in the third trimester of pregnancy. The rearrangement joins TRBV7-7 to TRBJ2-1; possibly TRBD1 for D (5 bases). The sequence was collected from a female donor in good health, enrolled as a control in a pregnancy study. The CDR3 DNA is TGTGCCAGCAGCCGCGACCGCAGGGAAGGTGGAAATGAGCAGTTCTTC. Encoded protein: CASSRDRREGGNEQFF.